The 22 T cell receptor beta chains presented below share a single source sample, sequenced in a study of blood T cell repertoires in COVID-19. Method: immunoSEQ multiplex PCR; TCRdb's copy keeps in-frame clones and lacks some. This sample carries approximately 190,000 clones, roughly three quarters of them seen once, and the ten largest clones take about 18%. The sequencing input was peripheral blood. The receptors originated from a man in his sixties with active or convalescent COVID-19.

The chain links TRBV6-5 to TRBJ2-7; a possible D gene is TRBD1 (6 bases). Germline CDR1 and CDR2: MNHEY and SVGAGI. The CDR3 totals 14 residues. V shed 0 bases and J shed 2 bases, with 8 bases lying between them. DNA of the CDR3: TGTGCCAGCAGTTACTCGGACAGCGCCTACGAGCAGTACTTC. It is translated as CASSYSDSAYEQYF.

The CDR3: CASSLGRTARSGNTIYF. CDR3 DNA sequence: TGTGCCAGCAGCTTAGGGCGGACAGCCCGCTCTGGAAACACCATATATTTT. The chain combines TRBV7-6 with TRBJ1-3, with D tentatively TRBD1 (6 bases). V was shortened by 1 base and J by 0 bases, with 13 bases between the two germline ends. This CDR3 spans 17 amino acids. The V gene's germline CDR1 is SGHVS and CDR2 FNYEAQ.

The chain links TRBV9 to TRBJ2-7; TRBD2 aligns across 9 bases. V trimming: 0 bases; J trimming: 2 bases; junction bases outside the gene matches: 3. The CDR3 length is 15 residues. Germline V gene data show CDR1 as SGDLS and CDR2 as YYNGEE. The CDR3 loop reads CASSVEPSGAYEQYF. Written as DNA, the CDR3 is TGTGCCAGCAGCGTAGAACCTAGCGGGGCCTACGAGCAGTACTTC.

This rearrangement joins TRBV5-1 to TRBJ2-1, with 12 bases identical to TRBD1. The V gene's germline CDR1 is SGHRS and CDR2 YFSETQ. J was trimmed by 8 bases and V by 2 bases; bases with no gene match: 8. CDR3 length equals 16 residues. CDR3: CASSFSGTGGAYEQFF. The CDR3 DNA follows: TGCGCCAGCAGCTTCTCCGGGACAGGGGGCGCCTATGAGCAGTTCTTC.

This clone was recorded only once. J is TRBJ2-1 and V is TRBV3-1 (or the pseudogene TRBV3-2); 10 positions match TRBD2. The CDR3 runs to 18 residues. CDR1 is LGHDT and CDR2 is YNNKEL in the germline V gene (reference sequence). The junction had 11 bases not matched to a gene; V was cut back by 5 bases and J by 1 base. CDR3 coding DNA: TGTGCCAGCAGCTCCTCTAGCGGGAGCTTACGATCCTACAATGAGCAGTTCTTC. It specifies CASSSSSGSLRSYNEQFF.

The gene calls are TRBV6-5 and TRBJ2-2; D gene uncertain. The CDR3 is 13 residues long. Germline V lookup: CDR1 MNHEY, CDR2 SVGAGI. V shed 8 bases and J shed 6 bases, with 13 bases lying between them. The CDR3 here is CASRRGEAGELFF. CDR3 DNA sequence: TGTGCCAGCCGGCGAGGAGAGGCCGGGGAGCTGTTTTTT.

The J gene is TRBJ1-6, the V gene TRBV10-1; D perhaps matches TRBD1 (5 bases). The germline V gene has CDR1 WNHNN and CDR2 SYGVQD (reference sequence). The CDR3 totals 16 residues. V was trimmed by 8 bases and J by 7 bases, leaving 21 bases between them. CDR3 loop: CASPPGGWGENSPLHF. CDR3 in DNA: TGCGCCAGCCCCCCGGGGGGGTGGGGGGAAAATTCACCCCTCCACTTT.

The chain uses TRBV12-3 or TRBV12-4 and TRBJ2-5; TRBD2 aligns across 7 bases. This CDR3 is built from 13 residues. Trimming at V came to 3 bases and at J to 2 bases, leaving 0 bases not matched to a gene. The CDR3 DNA sequence: TGTGCCAGCAGTTTCGGGGGGCAAGAGACCCAGTACTTC. Translation: CASSFGGQETQYF.

The V and J genes are TRBV4-3 and TRBJ2-1, with 11 bases aligning to TRBD2. The CDR3 has 17 amino acids. Germline CDR1 and CDR2: LGHNA and YSLEER. J was trimmed by 7 bases and V by 0 bases; bases with no gene match: 8. The DNA of the CDR3 is TGCGCCAGCAGCCAAGATCCGGGGACTAGCGGACGTAATGAGCAGTTCTTC. Its translation: CASSQDPGTSGRNEQFF.

This clone was seen just once. Germline is not matched at one junction end, which may reflect a read error. This chain connects TRBV6-1 to TRBJ1-4; D perhaps matches TRBD1 (6 bases). Germline lookup yields CDR1 MNHNS and CDR2 SASEGT. The CDR3 is 15 amino acids. Here the CDR3 reads CASSQARQGNEKLFF. Written as DNA, the CDR3 is TGTGCCAGCAGTCAAGCCCGGCAGGGGAATGAAAAACTGTTTTTT.

The gene calls are TRBV11-1 and TRBJ2-1; 9 bases are shared with TRBD2. Per germline, CDR1 SGHAT and CDR2 FQDESV (reference sequence). This CDR3 contains 15 residues. V gave up 1 base and J gave up 9 bases; unmatched junction bases: 7. The CDR3 region is CASSLGVAGDVEQFF. The CDR3 DNA is TGTGCCAGCAGCTTAGGGGTAGCGGGAGACGTTGAGCAGTTCTTC.

This clone was counted between two and nine times. The V gene is TRBV18, the J gene TRBJ2-1, with TRBD2 identical over 10 bases. Trimming cost V 2 bases and J 10 bases; bases outside gene matches: 11. The germline CDR1 and CDR2 sequences are KGHSH and LQKENI. The CDR3 loop spans 16 amino acids. CDR3 protein: CASSPTAGGPRQEQFF. Here the CDR3 DNA reads TGTGCCAGCTCACCAACAGCGGGAGGGCCCCGGCAAGAGCAGTTCTTC.

Only a few counts were recorded for this clone. CDR3 residues: CASSLNLDPMGGRNTEAFF. The DNA for the CDR3 is TGTGCCAGCAGTTTAAACCTAGATCCGATGGGGGGAAGGAACACTGAAGCTTTCTTT. The V gene is TRBV28, the J gene TRBJ1-1; possibly TRBD1 for D (5 bases). CDR3 length equals 19 residues. Per the germline V gene, CDR1 is MDHEN and CDR2 is SYDVKM. V lost 2 bases, J lost 1 base, and 23 bases lay in between.

This clone has only one observation. The chain combines TRBV12-3 or TRBV12-4 with TRBJ2-7; TRBD2 matches 16 bases. The CDR3 covers 13 residues. After removal of 4 bases from V and 12 bases from J, the junction contained 3 bases not matched to a gene. CDR3 bases: TGTGCCAGCAGTTGGGGGACTAGCGGGAGGGTGTACTTC. Protein sequence: CASSWGTSGRVYF.

The chain recombines TRBV28 with TRBJ1-2; the D gene is possibly TRBD1 (6 bases). The CDR3 consists of 16 residues. The ends were cut back, 7 bases at V and 3 bases at J, with 21 bases in the middle. Germline V gene data show CDR1 as MDHEN and CDR2 as SYDVKM. The CDR3 reads CASTSSDSMGDYGYTF. The CDR3 DNA reads as TGTGCCAGCACCTCCTCGGACAGTATGGGGGACTATGGCTACACCTTC.

The rearrangement uses TRBV12-3 or TRBV12-4 and TRBJ2-1, with no clear D. V was pared by 6 bases and J by 3 bases, with 6 bases between. The CDR3 length is 12 residues. In DNA form, the CDR3 reads TGTGCCAGCAGCCCTATCTACAATGAGCAGTTCTTC. It is translated as CASSPIYNEQFF.

This clone was counted once. J is TRBJ1-5 and V is TRBV28, with 8 nucleotides matching TRBD1. V lost 6 bases, J lost 7 bases, and 8 bases stayed unmatched. The germline V gene has CDR1 MDHEN and CDR2 SYDVKM. The CDR3 runs to 14 residues. The CDR3 bases are TGTGCCAGCAGACCCCCGGGACAGGTACAGCCCCAGCATTTT. Translating gives CASRPPGQVQPQHF. Based on the CDR3 plus reference TRBV28 and TRBJ1-5, the full variable domain is DVKVTQSSRYLVKRTGEKVFLECVQDMDHENMFWYRQDPGLGLRLIYFSYDVKMKEKGDIPEGYSVSREKKERFSLILESASTNQTSMYLCASRPPGQVQPQHFGDGTRLSIL.

V and J are TRBV30 and TRBJ1-1; TRBD1 might be the D (5 bases). Trimming took 7 bases from V and 0 from J, leaving 12 bases between them. Germline CDR1 reads GTSNPN; CDR2 reads SVGIG (reference sequence). The CDR3 extends over 13 amino acids. The CDR3 nucleotides are TGTGCCTCAGGGCGGGGAATGAACACTGAAGCTTTCTTT. Residues: CASGRGMNTEAFF. The whole variable domain, filled in from reference TRBV30 and TRBJ1-1, reads SQTIHQWPATLVQPVGSPLSLECTVEGTSNPNLYWYRQAAGRGLQLLFYSVGIGQISSEVPQNLSASRPQDRQFILSSKKLLLSDSGFYLCASGRGMNTEAFFGQGTRLTVV.

V and J are TRBV19 and TRBJ2-3; TRBD1 is a possible D gene (5 bases). Germline V gene sequence: CDR1 LNHDA, CDR2 SQIVND (reference sequence). There are 15 residues in the CDR3. V was clipped by 3 bases and J by 1 base, with 11 bases between them. The CDR3 DNA follows: TGTGCCAGTAGTATCGTCAGGGAAGGCACAGATACGCAGTATTTT. This encodes CASSIVREGTDTQYF.

This clone showed up just once. The chain joins TRBV5-4 to TRBJ2-2, with 8 nucleotides matching TRBD1. The CDR3 sequence is 17 residues long. Germline values: CDR1 SGHNT, CDR2 YYREEE (reference sequence). With V trimmed by 4 bases and J by 0 bases, 8 bases remained unmatched. The CDR3 DNA sequence: TGTGCCAGCAGCCCTCTACAGGGGGGAACGAACACCGGGGAGCTGTTTTTT. Translation: CASSPLQGGTNTGELFF.

This clone was counted many times. CDR3 amino acids: CASSIAGDSTDTQYF. The CDR3 bases are TGTGCCAGCAGTATCGCGGGGGATAGCACAGATACGCAGTATTTT. The chain carries TRBV6-2 or TRBV6-3 and TRBJ2-3; 7 bases are a match to TRBD2. CDR1 is MNHEY and CDR2 is SVGEGT in the germline V gene. CDR3 length: 15 amino acids. V dropped 5 bases and J dropped 0; count of bases not matched to a gene: 5.

The genes are TRBV29-1 and TRBJ2-1; TRBD2 aligns across 11 bases. Trimming cost V 3 bases and J 4 bases; bases outside gene matches: 8. Germline lookup yields CDR1 SQVTM and CDR2 ANQGSEA. The CDR3 runs 16 residues. The CDR3 DNA is TGCAGCGTTGAGCCAATACTAGCGGGAGATTACAATGAGCAGTTCTTC. Translating gives CSVEPILAGDYNEQFF.